This TCR beta chain was profiled in a study of blood T cell repertoires in COVID-19. Overall study: The United States, Italy and Spain were the sources of the acute and convalescent COVID-19 samples.

Authors' analysis steps: The authors estimated nucleated cell counts from reference gene primer amplification. Sequencing used immunoSEQ multiplex PCR; TCRdb keeps in-frame clones, though not all of them. From that table come the V and J calls and clone size; the DNA was used to work out D and trimming. The sample consists of 150,000 or so clones, under 85% of them appearing once. Trimming took 5 bases from V and 0 from J, leaving 13 bases between them. Per germline, CDR1 LNHDA and CDR2 SQIVND (reference sequence). There are 15 residues in the CDR3. The sequenced material came from peripheral blood. The rearrangement joins TRBV19 to TRBJ1-1, with D perhaps TRBD1 (5 bases). The receptor was derived from a man aged 65 to 79 who had recovered from COVID-19. This CDR3 is CASSLAGIVNTEAFF. In nucleotides, the CDR3 is TGTGCCAGTAGTTTGGCAGGGATCGTGAACACTGAAGCTTTCTTT.